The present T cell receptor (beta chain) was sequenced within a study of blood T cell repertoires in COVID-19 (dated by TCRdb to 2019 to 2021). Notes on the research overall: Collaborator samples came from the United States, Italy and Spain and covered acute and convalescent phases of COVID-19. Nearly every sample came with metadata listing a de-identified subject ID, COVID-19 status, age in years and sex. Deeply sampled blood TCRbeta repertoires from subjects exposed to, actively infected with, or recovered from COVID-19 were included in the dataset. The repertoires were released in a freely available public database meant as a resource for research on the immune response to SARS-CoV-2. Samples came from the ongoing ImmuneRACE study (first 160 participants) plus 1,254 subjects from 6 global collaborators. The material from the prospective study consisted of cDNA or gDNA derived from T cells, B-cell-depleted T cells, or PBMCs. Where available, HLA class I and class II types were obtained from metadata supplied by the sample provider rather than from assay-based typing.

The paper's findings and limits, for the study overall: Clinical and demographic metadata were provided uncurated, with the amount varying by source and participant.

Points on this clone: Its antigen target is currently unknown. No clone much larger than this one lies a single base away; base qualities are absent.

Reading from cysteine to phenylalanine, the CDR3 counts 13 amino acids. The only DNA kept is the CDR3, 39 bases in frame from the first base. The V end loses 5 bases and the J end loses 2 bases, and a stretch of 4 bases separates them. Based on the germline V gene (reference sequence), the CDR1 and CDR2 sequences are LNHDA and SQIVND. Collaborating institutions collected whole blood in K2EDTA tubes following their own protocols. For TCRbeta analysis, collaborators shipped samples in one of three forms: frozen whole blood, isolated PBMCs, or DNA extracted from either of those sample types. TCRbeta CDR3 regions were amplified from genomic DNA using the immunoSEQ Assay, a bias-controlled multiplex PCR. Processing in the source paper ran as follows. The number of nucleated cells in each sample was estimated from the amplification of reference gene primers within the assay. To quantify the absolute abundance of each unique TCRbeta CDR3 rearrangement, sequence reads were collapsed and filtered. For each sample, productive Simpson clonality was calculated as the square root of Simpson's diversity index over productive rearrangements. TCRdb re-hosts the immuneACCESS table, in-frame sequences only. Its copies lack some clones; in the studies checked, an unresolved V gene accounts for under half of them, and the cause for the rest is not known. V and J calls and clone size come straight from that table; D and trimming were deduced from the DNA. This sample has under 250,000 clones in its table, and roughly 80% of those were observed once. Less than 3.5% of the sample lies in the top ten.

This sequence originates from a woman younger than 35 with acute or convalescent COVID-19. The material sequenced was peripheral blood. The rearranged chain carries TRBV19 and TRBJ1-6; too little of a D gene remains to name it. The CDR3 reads CASSQAYNSPLHF. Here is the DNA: TGTGCCAGTAGTCAGGCCTATAATTCACCCCTCCACTTT.